A single sample gave rise to the 10 T cell receptor beta chains below, sequenced in a study of cytomegalovirus exposure and HLA in healthy donors. PCR was performed using 60 Vbeta and 13 Jbeta primers. Sequencing used immunoSEQ multiplex PCR; TCRdb keeps in-frame clones, though not all of them. The sample data list 100,000 to 150,000 clones. The material sequenced was PBMCs. All receptors derive from a woman aged 40 to 50 in good health and CMV-seronegative.

The chain couples TRBV4-1 to TRBJ1-1; no reliable D call. This CDR3 has 14 residues. CDR1 is MGHRA and CDR2 is YSYEKL in the germline V gene. The V end lost 0 bases, the J end lost 0 bases, and 5 bases lay between the germline ends. The CDR3 loop reads CASSQDPVNTEAFF. The DNA for the CDR3 is TGCGCCAGCAGCCAAGATCCGGTGAACACTGAAGCTTTCTTT.

The chain links TRBV28 to TRBJ2-5; D is perhaps TRBD2 (8 bases). Trimming cost V 3 bases and J 4 bases, with 21 bases left between them. Germline V gives CDR1 MDHEN, CDR2 SYDVKM. CDR3 size: 17 residues. Written as DNA, the CDR3 is TGTGCCAGCAGTTTCCCCGGGGGGGGGACAGTGAGAGAGACCCAGTACTTC. Residues: CASSFPGGGTVRETQYF.

This rearrangement joins TRBV5-6 to TRBJ1-1, with a possible D match to TRBD1 (6 bases). CDR3 length: 13 residues. Germline assignment: CDR1 SGHDT and CDR2 YYEEEE. V dropped 5 bases and J dropped 4 bases, with 12 bases sitting between them. CDR3 coding DNA: TGTGCCAGCAGGAGGGGGATGGGCACTGAAGCTTTCTTT. It codes for CASRRGMGTEAFF.

The V call is TRBV19, the J call TRBJ2-2; 7 nucleotides match TRBD2. The length of the CDR3 is 15 residues. CDR1 is LNHDA, CDR2 SQIVND, per germline (reference sequence). With V trimmed by 3 bases and J by 0 bases, 1 base remained unmatched. DNA for the CDR3: TGTGCCAGTAGTATCCTAGCGGCGAACACCGGGGAGCTGTTTTTT. Amino acid sequence: CASSILAANTGELFF.

The V and J genes are TRBV2 and TRBJ2-2; D is uncertain. Trimming left V 8 bases short and J 4 bases short, with 14 bases between. The CDR3 totals 14 residues. Germline loops: CDR1 SNHLY, CDR2 FYNNEI. The CDR3: CASSIDTRTGELFF. CDR3 sequence (DNA): TGTGCCAGCTCCATTGACACACGCACCGGGGAGCTGTTTTTT.

The rearrangement links TRBV29-1 to TRBJ1-1; unclear D gene. Trimming left V 4 bases short and J 4 bases short, with 10 bases between. In germline, CDR1 is SQVTM, CDR2 ANQGSEA. This CDR3 spans 12 amino acids. CDR3 region: CSVASSSTEAFF. The CDR3 nucleotides read TGCAGCGTTGCCAGCTCTAGCACTGAAGCTTTCTTT.

V is TRBV6-1 and J is TRBJ1-2; tentatively, D is TRBD1 (5 bases). CDR1 is MNHNS and CDR2 is SASEGT in the germline V gene. Trimming took 7 bases from V and 8 from J, leaving 17 bases between them. CDR3 size: 13 residues. In DNA, the CDR3 is TGTGCCAGCAAGGTGCAGGGTATGTCAGGCTACACCTTC. Its protein is CASKVQGMSGYTF.

The chain carries TRBV28 and TRBJ1-5; weak D call: TRBD1 (6 bases). Germline loops: CDR1 MDHEN, CDR2 SYDVKM. The CDR3 is 15 residues long. Trimming took off 6 bases at V and 6 bases at J, with 18 bases between the two ends. This CDR3 is CASREQGSPIQPQHF. The CDR3 coding sequence is TGTGCCAGCAGGGAACAGGGTAGCCCCATTCAGCCCCAGCATTTT.

This chain joins TRBV5-6 and TRBJ1-2; 8 bases align to TRBD1. CDR1 and CDR2 (germline): SGHDT, YYEEEE. Trimming removed 0 bases from V and 4 bases from J; junction bases left unmatched: 5. CDR3 length: 15 amino acids. The CDR3 reads CASSLGTGRSYGYTF. Here the CDR3 DNA reads TGTGCCAGCAGCTTGGGGACAGGGAGGTCCTATGGCTACACCTTC.

V gene TRBV7-2 combines with J gene TRBJ2-1; unclear D gene. Trimming shortened V by 4 bases and J by 0 bases, and 13 bases separated the two germline ends. The germline CDR1 and CDR2 sequences are SGHTA and FQGNSA. There are 16 residues in the CDR3. The CDR3 coding sequence is TGTGCCAGCAGCTCATCCGGGTCCAGCTCCTACAATGAGCAGTTCTTC. Encoded protein: CASSSSGSSSYNEQFF.